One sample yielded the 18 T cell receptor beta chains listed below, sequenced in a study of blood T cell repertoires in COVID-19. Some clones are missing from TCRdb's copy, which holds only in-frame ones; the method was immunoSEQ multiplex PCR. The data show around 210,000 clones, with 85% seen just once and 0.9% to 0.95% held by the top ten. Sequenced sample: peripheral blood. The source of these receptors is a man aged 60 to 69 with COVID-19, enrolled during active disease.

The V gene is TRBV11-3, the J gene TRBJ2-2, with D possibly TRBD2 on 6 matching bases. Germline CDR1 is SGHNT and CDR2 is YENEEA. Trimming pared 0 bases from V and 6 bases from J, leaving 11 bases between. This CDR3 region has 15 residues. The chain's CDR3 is CASSLDREKSGELFF. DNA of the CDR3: TGTGCCAGCAGCTTAGATCGGGAGAAGTCCGGGGAGCTGTTTTTT.

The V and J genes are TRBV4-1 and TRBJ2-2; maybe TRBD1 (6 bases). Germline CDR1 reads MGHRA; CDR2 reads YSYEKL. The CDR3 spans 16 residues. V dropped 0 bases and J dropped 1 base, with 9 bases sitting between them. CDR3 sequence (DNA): TGCGCCAGCAGCCAAGATGGGGGCGGGAACACCGGGGAGCTGTTTTTT. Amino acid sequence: CASSQDGGGNTGELFF.

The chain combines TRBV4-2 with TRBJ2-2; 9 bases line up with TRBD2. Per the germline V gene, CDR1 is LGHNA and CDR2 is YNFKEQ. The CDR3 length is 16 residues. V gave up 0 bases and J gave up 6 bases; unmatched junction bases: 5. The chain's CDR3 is CASSQDRGRASGELFF. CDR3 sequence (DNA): TGTGCCAGCAGCCAAGATCGCGGGAGGGCGTCCGGGGAGCTGTTTTTT.

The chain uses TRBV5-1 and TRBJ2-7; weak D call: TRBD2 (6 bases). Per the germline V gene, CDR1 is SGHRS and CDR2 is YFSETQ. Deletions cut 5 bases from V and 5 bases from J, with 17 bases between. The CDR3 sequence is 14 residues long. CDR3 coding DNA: TGCGCCAGCAGGCCCGGACCGGAGGGGAACGAGCAGTACTTC. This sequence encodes CASRPGPEGNEQYF.

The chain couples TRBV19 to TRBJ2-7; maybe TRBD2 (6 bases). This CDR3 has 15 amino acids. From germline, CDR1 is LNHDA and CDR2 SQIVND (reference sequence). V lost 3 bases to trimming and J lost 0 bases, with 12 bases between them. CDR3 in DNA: TGTGCCAGTAGTATTAGAGAGGGAGGCTCCTACGAGCAGTACTTC. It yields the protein CASSIREGGSYEQYF.

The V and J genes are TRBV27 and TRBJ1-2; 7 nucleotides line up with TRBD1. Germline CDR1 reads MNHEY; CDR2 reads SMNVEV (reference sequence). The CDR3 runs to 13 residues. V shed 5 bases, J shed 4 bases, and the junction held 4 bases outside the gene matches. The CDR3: CASSPGGLYGYTF. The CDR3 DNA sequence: TGTGCCAGCAGTCCAGGGGGGCTCTATGGCTACACCTTC.

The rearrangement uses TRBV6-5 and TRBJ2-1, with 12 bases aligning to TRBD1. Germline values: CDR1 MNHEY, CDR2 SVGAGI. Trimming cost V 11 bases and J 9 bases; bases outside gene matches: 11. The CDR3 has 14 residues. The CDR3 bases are TGTGCCTCCGCCCGGGACAGGGGGCGAATTGAGCAGTTCTTC. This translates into CASARDRGRIEQFF.

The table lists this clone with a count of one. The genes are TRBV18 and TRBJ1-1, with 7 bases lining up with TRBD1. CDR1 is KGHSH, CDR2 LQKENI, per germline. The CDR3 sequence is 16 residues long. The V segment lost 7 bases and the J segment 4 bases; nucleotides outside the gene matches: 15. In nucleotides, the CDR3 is TGTGCCAGCTTCCCCCCCGGTAAGGGGGCAGTCACTGAAGCTTTCTTT. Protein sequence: CASFPPGKGAVTEAFF.

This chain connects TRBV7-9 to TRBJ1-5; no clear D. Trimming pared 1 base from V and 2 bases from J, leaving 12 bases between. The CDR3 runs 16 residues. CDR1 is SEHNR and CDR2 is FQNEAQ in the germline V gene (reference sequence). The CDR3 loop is CASSLGTAEGNQPQHF. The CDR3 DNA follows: TGTGCCAGCAGCTTAGGGACGGCGGAGGGCAATCAGCCCCAGCATTTT. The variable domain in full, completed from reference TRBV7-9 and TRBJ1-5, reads DTGVSQNPRHKITKRGQNVTFRCDPISEHNRLYWYRQTLGQGPEFLTYFQNEAQLEKSRLLSDRFSAERPKGSFSTLEIQRTEQGDSAMYLCASSLGTAEGNQPQHFGDGTRLSIL.

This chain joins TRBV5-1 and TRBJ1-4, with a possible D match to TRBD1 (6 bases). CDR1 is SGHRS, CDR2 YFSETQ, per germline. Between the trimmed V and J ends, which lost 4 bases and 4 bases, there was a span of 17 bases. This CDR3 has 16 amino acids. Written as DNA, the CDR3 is TGCGCCAGCAGCCTTACTCGGACAGCTCTTAATGAAAAACTGTTTTTT. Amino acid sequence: CASSLTRTALNEKLFF.

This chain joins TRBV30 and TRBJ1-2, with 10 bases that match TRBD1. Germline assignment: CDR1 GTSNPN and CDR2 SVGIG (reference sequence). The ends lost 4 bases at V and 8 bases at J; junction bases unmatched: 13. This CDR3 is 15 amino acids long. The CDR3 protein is CAWMKKGDRGQGYTF. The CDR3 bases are TGTGCCTGGATGAAGAAGGGGGACAGGGGACAGGGCTACACCTTC.

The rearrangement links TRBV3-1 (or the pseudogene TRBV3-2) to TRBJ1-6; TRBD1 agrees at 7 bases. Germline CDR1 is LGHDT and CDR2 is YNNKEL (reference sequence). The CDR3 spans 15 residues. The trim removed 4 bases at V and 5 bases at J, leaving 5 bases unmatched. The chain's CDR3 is CASSPTGMDNSPLHF. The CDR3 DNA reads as TGTGCCAGCAGCCCGACAGGGATGGATAATTCACCCCTCCACTTT.

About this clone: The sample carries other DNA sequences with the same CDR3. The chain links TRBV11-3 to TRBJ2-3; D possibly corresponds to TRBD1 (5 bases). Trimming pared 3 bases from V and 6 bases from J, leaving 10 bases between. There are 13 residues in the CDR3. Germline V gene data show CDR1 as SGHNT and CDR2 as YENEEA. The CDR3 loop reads CASSLGPGDTQYF. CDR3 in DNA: TGTGCCAGCAGCTTGGGGCCAGGGGATACGCAGTATTTT.

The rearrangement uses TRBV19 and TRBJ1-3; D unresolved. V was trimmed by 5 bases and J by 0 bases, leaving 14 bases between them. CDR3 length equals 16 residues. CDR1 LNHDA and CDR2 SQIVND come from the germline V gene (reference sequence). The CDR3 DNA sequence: TGTGCCAGTAGTCCCCGGAGAGGGTCCTCTGGAAACACCATATATTTT. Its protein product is CASSPRRGSSGNTIYF.

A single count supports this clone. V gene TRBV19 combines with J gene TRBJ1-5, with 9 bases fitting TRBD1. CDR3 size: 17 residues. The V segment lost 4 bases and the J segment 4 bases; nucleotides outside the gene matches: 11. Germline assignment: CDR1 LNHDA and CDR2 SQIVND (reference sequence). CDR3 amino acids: CASSNPQGQGWNQPQHF. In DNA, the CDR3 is TGTGCCAGTAGTAACCCCCAGGGACAGGGATGGAATCAGCCCCAGCATTTT.

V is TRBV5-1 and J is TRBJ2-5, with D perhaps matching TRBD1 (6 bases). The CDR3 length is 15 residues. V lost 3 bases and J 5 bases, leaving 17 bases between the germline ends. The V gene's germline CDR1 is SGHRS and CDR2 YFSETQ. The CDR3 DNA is TGCGCCAGCAGCTCTTCCAGGGGCGCGCGGGAGACCCAGTACTTC. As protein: CASSSSRGARETQYF. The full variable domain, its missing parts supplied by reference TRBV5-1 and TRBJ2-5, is KAGVTQTPRYLIKTRGQQVTLSCSPISGHRSVSWYQQTPGQGLQFLFEYFSETQRNKGNFPGRFSGRQFSNSRSEMNVSTLELGDSALYLCASSSSRGARETQYFGPGTRLLVL.

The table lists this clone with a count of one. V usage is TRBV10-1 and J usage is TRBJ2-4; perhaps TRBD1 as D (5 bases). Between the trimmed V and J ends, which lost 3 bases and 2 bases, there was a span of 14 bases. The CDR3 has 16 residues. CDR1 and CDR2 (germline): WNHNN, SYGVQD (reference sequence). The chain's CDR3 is CASSDSRAYPKNIQYF. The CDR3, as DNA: TGCGCCAGCAGTGACAGCAGGGCTTACCCCAAAAACATTCAGTACTTC.

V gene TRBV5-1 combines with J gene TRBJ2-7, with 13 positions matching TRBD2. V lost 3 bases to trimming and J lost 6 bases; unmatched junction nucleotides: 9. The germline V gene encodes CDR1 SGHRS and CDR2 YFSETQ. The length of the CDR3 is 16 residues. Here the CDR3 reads CASSSTSGRAQFEQYF. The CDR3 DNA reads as TGCGCCAGCAGCTCCACTAGCGGGAGGGCCCAATTCGAGCAGTACTTC.